These 27 T cell receptor beta chains were all obtained from the same sample, sequenced in a study of cytomegalovirus exposure and HLA in healthy donors. Researchers ran the PCR with 60 Vbeta and 13 Jbeta primers. Assay used: immunoSEQ multiplex PCR; TCRdb lists only in-frame clones, some missing. The sample has 140,000 to 150,000 clones; over 75% are singletons. The sample consisted of PBMCs. These receptors were obtained from a young woman in good health and CMV-seronegative.

This chain uses TRBV7-2 with TRBJ1-1, with 8 bases lining up with TRBD1. V dropped 3 bases and J dropped 1; count of bases not matched to a gene: 7. Per germline, CDR1 SGHTA and CDR2 FQGNSA. The CDR3 loop spans 16 amino acids. The CDR3 nucleotides are TGTGCCAGCAGCTTGTTGGCAGGGGGCCGGAACACTGAAGCTTTCTTT. Translated: CASSLLAGGRNTEAFF.

The J gene is TRBJ1-4, the V gene TRBV4-3, with a tentative D call TRBD1 (5 bases). Germline CDR1 and CDR2: LGHNA and YSLEER. The CDR3 runs 15 residues. V was pared by 4 bases and J by 8 bases, with 17 bases between. The DNA of the CDR3 is TGCGCCAGCAGCCCCAGTAGGGGTAACGGAGAAAAACTGTTTTTT. Its translation is CASSPSRGNGEKLFF.

The J gene is TRBJ1-1, the V gene TRBV11-2; D possibly corresponds to TRBD1 (6 bases). This CDR3 is 14 amino acids long. Germline-derived CDR1 and CDR2 are SGHAT and FQNNGV. The V gene lost 3 bases and the J gene lost 4 bases, with 12 bases spanning the gap. Written as DNA, the CDR3 is TGTGCCAGCAGCTTCTTTACAGGGAGCACTGAAGCTTTCTTT. Amino acid sequence: CASSFFTGSTEAFF.

V gene TRBV18 combines with J gene TRBJ2-5; no clear D gene. CDR1 is KGHSH, CDR2 LQKENI, per germline. This CDR3 region has 12 residues. V was shortened by 2 bases and J by 5 bases, with 6 bases between the two germline ends. The CDR3, as DNA: TGTGCCAGCTCACCAGTTCGGGAGACCCAGTACTTC. It translates to CASSPVRETQYF. The full variable domain, its missing parts supplied by reference TRBV18 and TRBJ2-5, is NAGVMQNPRHLVRRRGQEARLRCSPMKGHSHVYWYRQLPEEGLKFMVYLQKENIIDESGMPKERFSAEFPKEGPSILRIQQVVRGDSAAYFCASSPVRETQYFGPGTRLLVL.

The chain has TRBV6-5 and TRBJ1-1; no definite D call. Trimming took off 4 bases at V and 1 base at J, with 7 bases between the two ends. This CDR3 region has 13 residues. The V gene's germline CDR1 is MNHEY and CDR2 SVGAGI. CDR3 in amino acids: CASSSYRNTEAFF. In DNA, the CDR3 is TGTGCCAGCAGTTCCTATCGGAACACTGAAGCTTTCTTT.

This clone was observed once. The chain employs TRBV4-1 and TRBJ1-2, with TRBD1 matching 7 bases. After removal of 2 bases from V and 1 base from J, the junction contained 13 bases not matched to a gene. The CDR3 totals 18 residues. CDR1 MGHRA and CDR2 YSYEKL come from the germline V gene. The CDR3 here is CASSQRYARQGLNYGYTF. The CDR3 coding sequence is TGCGCCAGCAGCCAACGATATGCCAGACAGGGACTTAACTATGGCTACACCTTC.

This clone has a handful of counts. This sequence joins TRBV7-2 and TRBJ2-2; D gene uncertain. CDR3 length: 17 amino acids. Germline V gene sequence: CDR1 SGHTA, CDR2 FQGNSA. V lost 3 bases and J 0 bases, leaving 14 bases between the germline ends. The CDR3 nucleotides are TGTGCCAGCAGCTTGGCTAGTTTTACCGCGAACACCGGGGAGCTGTTTTTT. As protein: CASSLASFTANTGELFF.

This clone is a singleton in its sample. V usage is TRBV7-2 and J usage is TRBJ1-1, with D perhaps matching TRBD1 (6 bases). The V gene lost 3 bases and the J gene lost 2 bases, with 19 bases spanning the gap. Germline assignment: CDR1 SGHTA and CDR2 FQGNSA. CDR3 length: 17 residues. The CDR3 region is CASSFPITGRANTEAFF. The DNA for the CDR3 is TGTGCCAGCAGCTTCCCCATTACAGGGCGGGCAAACACTGAAGCTTTCTTT. The full variable domain, rest sourced from reference TRBV7-2 and TRBJ1-1, is GAGVSQSPSNKVTEKGKDVELRCDPISGHTALYWYRQSLGQGLEFLIYFQGNSAPDKSGLPSDRFSAERTGGSVSTLTIQRTQQEDSAVYLCASSFPITGRANTEAFFGQGTRLTVV.

The V and J genes are TRBV2 and TRBJ2-7; 10 nucleotides align to TRBD1. The CDR3 loop spans 15 amino acids. From germline, CDR1 is SNHLY and CDR2 FYNNEI. The trim removed 8 bases at V and 2 bases at J, leaving 9 bases unmatched. CDR3 nucleotides: TGTGCCAGCCGCCCCCCGGGACAGGGGCCCTACGAGCAGTACTTC. Residues: CASRPPGQGPYEQYF.

This chain joins TRBV6-1 and TRBJ1-1, with 10 bases that match TRBD1. The CDR3 is 14 residues long. Germline CDR1 MNHNS, CDR2 SASEGT. J gave up 4 bases and V 10 bases, and 9 bases lay outside the gene matches. Written as DNA, the CDR3 is TGTGCCATCCACGACAGGGGGCGAGGCACTGAAGCTTTCTTT. Translation gives CAIHDRGRGTEAFF.

V and J are TRBV6-5 and TRBJ2-3; 14 nucleotides line up with TRBD2. V dropped 5 bases and J dropped 4; count of bases not matched to a gene: 2. Looked up from germline, CDR1 is MNHEY and CDR2 is SVGAGI. The CDR3 runs to 15 residues. The DNA of the CDR3 is TGTGCCAGCAGTGCGACTAGCGGGGGGGCAGATACGCAGTATTTT. Encoded protein: CASSATSGGADTQYF.

This rearrangement joins TRBV7-8 to TRBJ1-2; D possibly corresponds to TRBD1 (6 bases). Germline lookup yields CDR1 SGHVS and CDR2 FQNEAQ. The CDR3 spans 19 residues. V lost 0 bases, J lost 3 bases, and 23 bases lay in between. This CDR3 is CASSLAPPETSGDDYGYTF. The DNA for the CDR3 is TGTGCCAGCAGCTTAGCCCCGCCGGAAACTTCAGGGGACGACTATGGCTACACCTTC.

This chain uses TRBV7-2 with TRBJ1-3; the D gene is possibly TRBD1 (6 bases). Germline V CDR1 and CDR2: SGHTA, FQGNSA. The CDR3 has 14 amino acids. Trimming cost V 5 bases and J 4 bases, with 12 bases left between them. CDR3 region: CASSLRQEGNTIYF. In DNA form, the CDR3 reads TGTGCCAGCAGCCTTCGACAGGAAGGAAACACCATATATTTT.

This clone turned up a few times. The chain couples TRBV5-4 to TRBJ2-5, with a tentative D call TRBD1 (6 bases). V was pared by 0 bases and J by 1 base, with 10 bases between. CDR1 and CDR2 (germline): SGHNT, YYREEE (reference sequence). The CDR3 loop spans 15 amino acids. Here the CDR3 reads CASSLAGRGQETQYF. The CDR3 DNA reads TGTGCCAGCAGCTTGGCTGGCAGGGGCCAAGAGACCCAGTACTTC. The whole variable domain, remainder taken from reference TRBV5-4 and TRBJ2-5, is ETGVTQSPTHLIKTRGQQVTLRCSSQSGHNTVSWYQQALGQGPQFIFQYYREEENGRGNFPPRFSGLQFPNYSSELNVNALELDDSALYLCASSLAGRGQETQYFGPGTRLLVL.

This rearrangement joins TRBV7-9 to TRBJ2-6; D is ambiguous. Per the germline V gene, CDR1 is SEHNR and CDR2 is FQNEAQ (reference sequence). CDR3 length: 15 amino acids. Trimming took off 1 base at V and 5 bases at J, with 9 bases between the two ends. The CDR3 nucleotides read TGTGCCAGCAGCTTAGGGTTAGACAGGGCCAACGTCCTGACTTTC. This codes for CASSLGLDRANVLTF.

CDR3 nucleotide sequence: TGTGCCAGCAGCCTAGACAGTTCTAGCAATCAGCCCCAGCATTTT. Its protein product is CASSLDSSSNQPQHF. The chain links TRBV6-5 to TRBJ1-5; TRBD1 might be the D (5 bases). CDR3 length: 15 residues. In germline, CDR1 is MNHEY, CDR2 SVGAGI. The V end lost 6 bases, the J end lost 0 bases, and 12 bases lay between the germline ends.

The chain uses TRBV27 and TRBJ2-6; D remains unclear. Trimming shortened V by 4 bases and J by 4 bases, and 11 bases separated the two germline ends. Germline CDR1 is MNHEY and CDR2 is SMNVEV (reference sequence). The CDR3 is 15 residues long. The CDR3 region has the DNA TGTGCCAGCAGTTCCCTAGGAGCCGGGGCCAACGTCCTGACTTTC. Its translation is CASSSLGAGANVLTF.

V is TRBV9 and J is TRBJ2-3; D might be TRBD2 (7 bases). V dropped 4 bases and J dropped 5 bases, with 29 bases sitting between them. The CDR3 is made up of 19 amino acids. CDR1 is SGDLS, CDR2 YYNGEE, per germline. The CDR3 region has the DNA TGTGCCAGCAGCCCTCGGATGGGGGGGGCAAGCATAGGGTTAGATACGCAGTATTTT. Its protein product is CASSPRMGGASIGLDTQYF.

This sequence joins TRBV6-1 and TRBJ1-5, with TRBD1 as a possible D gene (5 bases). Germline lookup yields CDR1 MNHNS and CDR2 SASEGT. This CDR3 region has 13 residues. V dropped 8 bases and J dropped 6 bases, with 14 bases sitting between them. The CDR3 coding sequence is TGTGCCAGCGGCGTGGGGGGGGGTCAGCCCCAGCATTTT. Translating gives CASGVGGGQPQHF.

The V and J genes are TRBV19 and TRBJ1-5, with TRBD1 as a possible D gene (5 bases). V lost 9 bases to trimming and J lost 7 bases, with 13 bases between them. The CDR3 loop spans 12 amino acids. Germline-derived CDR1 and CDR2 are LNHDA and SQIVND (reference sequence). CDR3 in amino acids: CASRTGVQPQHF. CDR3 nucleotide sequence: TGTGCCAGCAGGACGGGGGTCCAGCCCCAGCATTTT.

The chain joins TRBV18 to TRBJ1-4, with a weak D call TRBD1 (5 bases). The CDR3 has 14 amino acids. Between the trimmed V and J ends, which lost 4 bases and 3 bases, there was a span of 9 bases. From germline, CDR1 is KGHSH and CDR2 LQKENI. The CDR3 bases are TGTGCCAGCTCACTCCGGGGGGCTAATGAAAAACTGTTTTTT. Protein: CASSLRGANEKLFF.

The CDR3, as DNA: TGTGCCAGCAGCTCACAGGGGTCCAGCAATCAGCCCCAGCATTTT. Protein: CASSSQGSSNQPQHF. The chain links TRBV7-2 to TRBJ1-5; 7 nucleotides line up with TRBD1. V dropped 4 bases and J dropped 1; count of bases not matched to a gene: 4. This CDR3 spans 15 amino acids. The germline gives CDR1 SGHTA, CDR2 FQGNSA.

This chain joins TRBV6-4 and TRBJ1-1; TRBD1 might be the D (5 bases). The length of the CDR3 is 15 residues. V was cut by 6 bases and J by 10 bases, with 24 bases left in between. Germline CDR1 MRHNA, CDR2 SNTAGT. DNA of the CDR3: TGTGCCAGCAGCGCCGACATGGGGCGCAGTAGGAGAGCTTTCTTT. This encodes CASSADMGRSRRAFF.

This clone was seen more than once but under ten times. This rearrangement joins TRBV27 to TRBJ2-1, with 8 positions matching TRBD1. Germline CDR1 MNHEY, CDR2 SMNVEV (reference sequence). The CDR3 covers 15 residues. With V trimmed by 3 bases and J by 6 bases, 7 bases remained unmatched. The CDR3: CASSFDRGEGNEQFF. DNA of the CDR3: TGTGCCAGCAGTTTTGACAGGGGAGAGGGCAATGAGCAGTTCTTC.

This clone was observed a single time. This chain links TRBV9 with TRBJ1-1; TRBD1 matches at 8 bases. V shed 7 bases, J shed 4 bases, and the junction held 24 bases outside the gene matches. Germline V gene data show CDR1 as SGDLS and CDR2 as YYNGEE. The CDR3 length is 19 residues. CDR3 coding DNA: TGTGCCAGCTATTACCCCGGCACAAGGGCCAGGGGGCGACCCACTGAAGCTTTCTTT. It encodes CASYYPGTRARGRPTEAFF.

CDR3: CASSLRAGGDSNYGYTF. The CDR3 DNA follows: TGTGCCAGCAGTTTAAGGGCAGGGGGCGACTCTAACTATGGCTACACCTTC. This sequence joins TRBV28 and TRBJ1-2; TRBD1 matches at 8 bases. The germline V gene encodes CDR1 MDHEN and CDR2 SYDVKM. V gave up 2 bases and J gave up 0 bases; unmatched junction bases: 8. The CDR3 length is 17 residues.

This clone was seen a handful of times. This chain links TRBV11-3 with TRBJ2-1; 7 nucleotides match TRBD2. The V segment lost 6 bases and the J segment 6 bases; nucleotides outside the gene matches: 2. Germline V lookup: CDR1 SGHNT, CDR2 YENEEA. The CDR3 loop spans 12 amino acids. The CDR3 sequence is CASSWGGNEQFF. DNA of the CDR3: TGTGCCAGCAGTTGGGGGGGCAATGAGCAGTTCTTC.